This T cell receptor (beta chain) derives from a study of blood T cell repertoires in COVID-19 (dated by TCRdb to 2019 to 2021). Turning to the overall study: Collaborator samples came from the United States, Italy and Spain and covered acute and convalescent phases of COVID-19. The material from the prospective study consisted of cDNA or gDNA derived from T cells, B-cell-depleted T cells, or PBMCs. Deeply sampled blood TCRbeta repertoires from subjects exposed to, actively infected with, or recovered from COVID-19 were included in the dataset. The repertoires were released in a freely available public database meant as a resource for research on the immune response to SARS-CoV-2. Samples were obtained from the ongoing ImmuneRACE study (first 160 participants) and from over a thousand subjects provided by 6 global collaborators. Sample metadata almost always included a de-identified subject ID, COVID-19 status, age in years and sex. Where available, HLA class I and class II types were obtained from metadata supplied by the sample provider rather than from assay-based typing. What the authors observed across the whole study: How much clinical and demographic metadata was included differed by source and by participant, and the metadata was provided uncurated.

Each collaborating institution followed its own protocols to collect whole blood in K2EDTA tubes. For TCRbeta analysis, collaborators shipped samples in one of three forms: frozen whole blood, isolated PBMCs, or DNA extracted from either of those sample types. TCRbeta CDR3 regions were amplified from genomic DNA by means of the immunoSEQ Assay, a bias-controlled multiplex PCR. Regarding the original processing steps: The number of nucleated cells in each sample was estimated by amplification of reference gene primers within the assay. To quantify the absolute abundance of each unique TCRbeta CDR3 rearrangement, sequence reads were collapsed and filtered. For each sample, productive Simpson clonality was calculated as the square root of Simpson's diversity index over productive rearrangements. TCRdb obtained this table from immuneACCESS and retained in-frame rearrangements with V and J assigned. These tables miss some clones; where compared with another copy, unresolved V genes account for less than half of the shortfall, and the remainder is unexplained. The DNA was the basis for D and trimming; V, J and clone size are from that table. The table for this sample lists tens of thousands of clones; 89% of them were counted only once. 8.9% of the sample is taken by the ten largest.

This clone has just a few counts. Its antigen remains undetermined. Per-nucleotide qualities are absent, and no much larger clonotype sits a single base away. This TCR was recovered from an older man with acute or convalescent COVID-19. Sequencing was done on a sample of peripheral blood.

The CDR3 protein: CASSFDRNTEAFF. The nucleotide sequence is given as TGTGCCAGCAGTTTCGACAGGAACACTGAAGCTTTCTTT. The chain couples TRBV9 to TRBJ1-1; possibly the D gene is TRBD1, per 5 matching bases. The CDR3 starts with the cysteine, ends with the phenylalanine, and has 13 residues. The entry retains the CDR3 DNA only, 39 bases that are in frame from base 1. V was cut back by 5 bases and J by 1 base, leaving a gap of 9 bases between them. The germline V gene encodes CDR1 SGDLS and CDR2 YYNGEE.